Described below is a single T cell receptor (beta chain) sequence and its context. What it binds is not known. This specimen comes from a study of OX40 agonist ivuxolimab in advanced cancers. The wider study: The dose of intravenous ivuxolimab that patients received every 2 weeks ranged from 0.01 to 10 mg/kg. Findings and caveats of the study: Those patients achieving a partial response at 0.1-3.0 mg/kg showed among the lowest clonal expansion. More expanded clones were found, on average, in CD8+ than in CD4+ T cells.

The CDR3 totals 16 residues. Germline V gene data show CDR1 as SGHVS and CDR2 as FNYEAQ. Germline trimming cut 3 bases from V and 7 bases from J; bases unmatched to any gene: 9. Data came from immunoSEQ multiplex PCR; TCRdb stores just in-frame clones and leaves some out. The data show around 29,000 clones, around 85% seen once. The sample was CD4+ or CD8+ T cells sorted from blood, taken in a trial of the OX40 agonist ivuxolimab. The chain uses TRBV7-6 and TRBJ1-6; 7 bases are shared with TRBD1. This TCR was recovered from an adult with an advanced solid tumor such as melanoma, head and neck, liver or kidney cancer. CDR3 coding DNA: TGTGCCAGCAGCTTGGCCAGGGGGGGCTGGAATTCACCCCTCCACTTT. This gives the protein CASSLARGGWNSPLHF.